This TCR beta chain was observed in a study of cytomegalovirus exposure and HLA in healthy donors. Germline V lookup: CDR1 SEHNR, CDR2 FQNEAQ (reference sequence). This CDR3 has 11 residues. The PCR had 60 Vbeta and 13 Jbeta primers. Libraries were prepared by immunoSEQ multiplex PCR; TCRdb keeps only in-frame clonotypes and omits some of them. The table lists some 190,000 clones, roughly 90% of them singletons, with approximately 0.98% in the top ten. A remark on this clone: Its ends do not fully match the called genes, so a read error is possible.

The gene calls are TRBV7-9 and TRBJ2-1; a possible D gene is TRBD2 (6 bases). The receptor comes from a boy aged 2 to 10 in good health and CMV-seronegative. Sequenced material: PBMCs. For the CDR3, the DNA is TGTTCCAGCAGCATCGGGACTCAACCGTTCTTC. This gives the protein CSSSIGTQPFF.